This T cell receptor (beta chain) derives from a study of blood T cell repertoires in COVID-19 (dated by TCRdb to 2019 to 2021). Broadly, across the study: Samples covering the acute and convalescent phases of COVID-19 were provided by collaborators in the United States, Italy and Spain. The material from the prospective study consisted of cDNA or gDNA derived from T cells, B-cell-depleted T cells, or PBMCs. Deeply sampled blood TCRbeta repertoires from subjects exposed to, actively infected with, or recovered from COVID-19 were included in the dataset. A de-identified subject ID, COVID-19 status, age in years and sex were almost always included in the sample metadata. Where available, HLA class I and class II types were taken from metadata supplied by the sample provider and were not determined by assay-based typing. The repertoires were released in a freely available public database intended as a resource for research on the immune response to SARS-CoV-2. Samples came from the ongoing ImmuneRACE study (first 160 participants) plus 1,254 subjects from 6 global collaborators. What the research found in general, with its limitations: The quantity of clinical and demographic metadata differed by source and by participant and was supplied without curation.

TCRbeta CDR3 regions were amplified from genomic DNA by means of the immunoSEQ Assay, a bias-controlled multiplex PCR. Concerning the study's data processing: The number of nucleated cells in each sample was estimated by amplification of reference gene primers within the assay. To quantify the absolute abundance of each unique TCRbeta CDR3 rearrangement, sequence reads were collapsed and filtered. Productive Simpson clonality was computed per sample as the square root of Simpson's diversity index over productive rearrangements. TCRdb's version of the immuneACCESS table is confined to in-frame rearrangements and falls short of the full clone set. An unresolved V gene accounts for under half of the shortfall where checked; the remainder is of unknown origin. That table supplies the V and J calls and clone size; D and trimming were determined from the DNA. For this sample the table gives approximately 63,000 clones, of which 75% to 90% were detected only once. Of the sample, about 18% falls within the top ten clones.

In Seattle, one collaborating source enrolled patients while the infection was active and tracked those patients longitudinally over the course of disease. Whole blood was collected in K2EDTA tubes by collaborating institutions according to the institutions' own protocols. For TCRbeta analysis, collaborators shipped samples in one of three forms: frozen whole blood, isolated PBMCs, or DNA extracted from either of those sample types. From cysteine to phenylalanine, the CDR3 is 14 amino acids long. The only DNA kept is the CDR3, 42 bases in frame from the first base. Taken from the germline V gene (reference sequence), the CDR1 and CDR2 loops are MNHNY and SVGAGI. Clipping removes 5 bases from V and 4 bases from J, with 7 as the unmatched junction base count. With regard to this clone: Its antigen is unknown. No base qualities exist here, and no much larger clone lies one base off it.

Recombination linked TRBV6-6 to TRBJ1-2; 7 of the junction bases match TRBD1. The specimen was peripheral blood. This clonotype was sampled from a woman in her sixties or seventies with COVID-19, enrolled during active disease. The base sequence is TGTGCCAGCAGTCCAATCAGGGGGGTCTATGGCTACACCTTC. Translated, this is CASSPIRGVYGYTF.